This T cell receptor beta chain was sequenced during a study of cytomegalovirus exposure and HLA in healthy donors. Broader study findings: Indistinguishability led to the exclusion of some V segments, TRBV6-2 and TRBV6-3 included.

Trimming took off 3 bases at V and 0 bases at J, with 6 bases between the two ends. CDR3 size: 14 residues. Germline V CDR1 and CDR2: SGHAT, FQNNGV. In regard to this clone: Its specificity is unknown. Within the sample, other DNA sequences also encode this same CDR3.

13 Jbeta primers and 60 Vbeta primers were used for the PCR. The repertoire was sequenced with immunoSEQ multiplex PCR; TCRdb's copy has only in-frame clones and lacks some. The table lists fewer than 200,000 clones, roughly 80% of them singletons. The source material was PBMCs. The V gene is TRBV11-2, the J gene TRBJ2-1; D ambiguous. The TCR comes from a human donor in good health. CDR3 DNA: TGTGCCAGCAGCTTGGCTAGCTCCTACAATGAGCAGTTCTTC. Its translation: CASSLASSYNEQFF.